These T cell receptor beta chains were read from a single sample in a study of CD8 T cells in Susac syndrome. TCRdb re-analysed the immunoSEQ multiplex PCR reads in MiXCR, keeping a single row per CDR3 protein. The table shows 70,000 or so distinct CDR3 sequences, with roughly 94% occurring only once. Sequencing was performed on CD8+ T cells from PBMCs. The receptors stem from a human donor with multiple sclerosis. The CDR3 runs from the conserved cysteine through the conserved F or W. Each record gives: clone size, D gene, V gene, J gene, CDR3 DNA, CDR3 protein. A D gene is named only where the DNA matches it firmly. The size entry is marked missing in some rows and otherwise reads once, few, many or a size class.

>.|.|TRBV5-6|TRBJ1-2
TGTGCCAGCAGCCAGTGGGACCCTCACTATGGCTACACCTTC
CASSQWDPHYGYTF
>.|.|TRBV7-9|TRBJ2-5
TGTGCCAGCAGCTTAGTAACAGAAGAGACCCAGTACTTC
CASSLVTEETQYF
>.|.|TRBV7-9|TRBJ2-5
TGTGCCAGCAGCTCAAGCCGAGAAGAGACCCAGTACTTC
CASSSSREETQYF
>once|TRBD1|TRBV13|TRBJ2-1
TGTGCCAGCAGCTCGGAAGGACAGGGCAATGAGCAGTTCTTC
CASSSEGQGNEQFF
>once|.|TRBV28|TRBJ1-2
TGTGGTTCGTTCGGGGGGTCGTCTGATGGCTACACCTTC
CGSFGGSSDGYTF
>.|TRBD2|TRBV29-1|TRBJ2-5
TGCAGCGTTGAAGATGAACTAGCGGGAGAAGGTAGTCGGGAGACCCAGTACTTC
CSVEDELAGEGSRETQYF
>.|.|TRBV9|TRBJ2-2
TGTGCCAGCAGCGCCCGGGTAGACGGGGAGCTGTTTTTT
CASSARVDGELFF
>once|.|TRBV20-1|TRBJ1-6
TGCAGTGCTACTATTTACAAAAGCTCCTATAATTCACCCCTCCACTTT
CSATIYKSSYNSPLHF
>.|TRBD1|TRBV28|TRBJ1-1
TGTGCCAGCAGTCTAGGACAGGTTCCTGAAGCTTTCTTT
CASSLGQVPEAFF
>once|.|TRBV3-1|TRBJ1-1
TGTGCCAGCAGCCCTCATCCGACGGGGAACACTGAAGCTTTCTTT
CASSPHPTGNTEAFF
>.|TRBD1|TRBV18|TRBJ1-2
TGTGCCAGCTCACCATCCCCCTCAGGGGGAAACTATGGCTACACCTTC
CASSPSPSGGNYGYTF
>.|.|TRBV30|TRBJ1-1
TGTGCCTGGAGTGTACACGGGGGAGCCCTTGAAGCTTTCTTT
CAWSVHGGALEAFF
>.|TRBD2|TRBV20-1|TRBJ2-5
TGCAGTGCTGGATCGGGGCGGGAGCCCGAGACCCAGTACTTC
CSAGSGREPETQYF
>.|.|TRBV14|TRBJ2-1
TGTGCCAGCAGCCAAGATTCATGGAATGAGCAGTTCTTC
CASSQDSWNEQFF
>.|.|TRBV27|TRBJ2-5
TGTGCCAGCAGTTTCGGCCAGGGTTGGCAAGAGACCCAGTACTTC
CASSFGQGWQETQYF
>.|.|TRBV19|TRBJ1-1
TGTGCCAGTAGCTCCAGTCCTGCGAACACTGAAGCTTTCTTT
CASSSSPANTEAFF
>.|.|TRBV7-9|TRBJ2-7
TGTGCCAGCAGCTTCTCCCAGGGGTTGAACGAGCAGTACTTC
CASSFSQGLNEQYF
>.|TRBD2|TRBV9|TRBJ2-1
TGTGCCAGCAGCCCCGGGACTACCCCCGAGCAGTTCTTC
CASSPGTTPEQFF
>.|TRBD1|TRBV5-1|TRBJ2-7
TGCGCCAGCAGCTTCAGAGCGCAGGGGGACGACGAGCAGTACTTC
CASSFRAQGDDEQYF
>.|.|TRBV7-3|TRBJ2-3
TGTGCCAGCAGCCCCCAGGTGGGACTTTCCCCTCACACCGATACGCAGTATTTT
CASSPQVGLSPHTDTQYF
>.|TRBD1|TRBV28|TRBJ2-7
TGTGCCAGCAAGGGACAGGGGTCGGTCGAGCAGTACTTC
CASKGQGSVEQYF
>.|TRBD1|TRBV7-9|TRBJ2-3
TGTGCCAGCAGCTTCGGTCTCGGCGAACAGGGGTTGAAGTATTTT
CASSFGLGEQGLKYF
>.|TRBD2|TRBV4-2|TRBJ2-1
TGTGCCAGCAGCCAAGCTCTGGTGGCGGGAGGGCCCTTTGGTGAGCAGTTCTTC
CASSQALVAGGPFGEQFF
>.|.|TRBV2|TRBJ2-5
TGTGCCAGCAGTGCGGTCGGCGACCAAGAGACCCAGTACTTC
CASSAVGDQETQYF
>.|TRBD2|TRBV9|TRBJ2-7
TGTGCCAGCAGCGTGACTAGCGGGGGCTACGAGCAGTACTTC
CASSVTSGGYEQYF
>.|TRBD1|TRBV25-1|TRBJ2-7
TGTGCCAGCAGTAAGGCCGGGACAGGGTACTTC
CASSKAGTGYF
>.|.|TRBV6-5|TRBJ2-7
TGTGCCAGCAGTTTTTCAGGGAATCCCTACGAGCAGTACTTC
CASSFSGNPYEQYF
>.|TRBD1|TRBV7-2|TRBJ2-3
TGTGCCAGCACCACGACAGGGGGCGCGGGAGATACGCAGTATTTT
CASTTTGGAGDTQYF
>once|TRBD2|TRBV3-1|TRBJ2-1
TGTGCCAGCAGCCTGCTAGCGGGAGGTTACAATGAGCAGTTCTTC
CASSLLAGGYNEQFF
>.|TRBD2|TRBV5-1|TRBJ2-1
TGCGCCAGCAGCACGACTAGCGGGGGGAAGTCCCCCTACAATGAGCAGTTCTTC
CASSTTSGGKSPYNEQFF
>.|.|TRBV2|TRBJ2-3
TGTGCCAGCAGTGAAGCGGGGGATACGCAGTATTTT
CASSEAGDTQYF
>.|TRBD2|TRBV29-1|TRBJ2-7
TGCAGCGTTGGGGGCCTACTAGCGGGGAGCTACGAGCAGTACTTC
CSVGGLLAGSYEQYF
>.|.|TRBV29-1|TRBJ2-2
TGCAGCGCTCAGGAACTCACCGGGGAGCTGTTTTTT
CSAQELTGELFF